The 3 T cell receptor beta chains below come from one sample, sequenced in a study of PD-1 blockade in classical Hodgkin lymphoma. Clones were read by immunoSEQ multiplex PCR, and TCRdb kept only the in-frame ones, dropping some. Among roughly 62,000 clones listed, about 87% were seen once. With no exception, relapse followed autologous stem cell transplantation in all patients, and brentuximab vedotin exposure varied. The input for sequencing was peripheral blood mononuclear cells (PBMCs), taken at baseline. The receptors were sampled from a human donor with classical Hodgkin lymphoma.

CDR3 amino acids: CSVWDRGHYGYTF. The CDR3 DNA reads as TGCAGCGTATGGGACAGGGGTCACTATGGCTACACCTTC. The chain employs TRBV29-1 and TRBJ1-2; 10 positions agree with TRBD1. CDR1 and CDR2 (germline): SQVTM, ANQGSEA. The V and J ends lost 6 bases and 3 bases, in that order; junction bases with no gene match: 4. This CDR3 contains 13 residues. The variable domain in full, completed from reference TRBV29-1 and TRBJ1-2, reads SAVISQKPSRDICQRGTSLTIQCQVDSQVTMMFWYRQQPGQSLTLIATANQGSEATYESGFVIDKFPISRPNLTFSTLTVSNMSPEDSSIYLCSVWDRGHYGYTFGSGTRLTVV.

J is TRBJ1-3 and V is TRBV25-1, with D unresolved. The CDR3 has 16 amino acids. Germline V gene sequence: CDR1 MGHDK, CDR2 SYGVNS. The ends were cut back, 2 bases at V and 0 bases at J, with 11 bases in the middle. The CDR3 loop reads CASSEHKAHSGNTIYF. The CDR3 DNA reads as TGTGCCAGCAGTGAACACAAGGCTCACTCTGGAAACACCATATATTTT.

This clone was counted many times. This chain links TRBV2 with TRBJ2-7; 10 bases agree with TRBD1. After removal of 6 bases from V and 6 bases from J, the junction contained 8 bases not matched to a gene. The CDR3 runs to 14 residues. Germline CDR1 and CDR2: SNHLY and FYNNEI. The CDR3: CASSRDRGTLEQYF. CDR3 DNA sequence: TGTGCCAGCAGCCGGGACAGGGGAACCCTCGAGCAGTACTTC.